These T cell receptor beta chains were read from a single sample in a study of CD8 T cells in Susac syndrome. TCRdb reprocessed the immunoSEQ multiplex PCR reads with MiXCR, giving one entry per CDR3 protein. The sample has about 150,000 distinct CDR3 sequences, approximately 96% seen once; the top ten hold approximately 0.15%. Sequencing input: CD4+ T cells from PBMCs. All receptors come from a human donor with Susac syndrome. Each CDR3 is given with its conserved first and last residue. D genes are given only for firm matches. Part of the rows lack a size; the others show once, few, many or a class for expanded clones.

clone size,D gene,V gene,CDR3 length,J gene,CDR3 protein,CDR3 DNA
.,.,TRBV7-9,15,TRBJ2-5,CASSPYSALQETQYF,TGTGCCAGCAGCCCGTACAGTGCTCTCCAAGAGACCCAGTACTTC
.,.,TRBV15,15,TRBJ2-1,CATSRDGSGDNEQFF,TGTGCCACCAGCAGAGACGGGTCAGGGGACAATGAGCAGTTCTTC
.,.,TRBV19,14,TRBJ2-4,CARPGREAKNIQYF,TGTGCCAGGCCTGGTAGGGAAGCCAAAAACATTCAGTACTTC
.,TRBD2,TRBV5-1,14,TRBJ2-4,CASSTTGGKNIQYF,TGCGCCAGCAGCACGACGGGGGGGAAAAACATTCAGTACTTC
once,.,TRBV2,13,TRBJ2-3,CASTLRNTDTQYF,TGTGCCAGCACCCTAAGGAACACAGATACGCAGTATTTT
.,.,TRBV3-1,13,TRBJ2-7,CASSWDGTYEQYF,TGTGCCAGCAGCTGGGACGGTACTTACGAGCAGTACTTC
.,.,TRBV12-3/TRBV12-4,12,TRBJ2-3,CASSLEADTQYF,TGTGCCAGCAGTTTAGAGGCGGATACGCAGTATTTT
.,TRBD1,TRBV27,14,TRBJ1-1,CASSRWTGNTEAFF,TGTGCCAGCAGTCGCTGGACAGGGAACACTGAAGCTTTCTTT
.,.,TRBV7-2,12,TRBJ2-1,CASSYPYNEQFF,TGTGCCAGCAGTTATCCCTACAATGAGCAGTTCTTC
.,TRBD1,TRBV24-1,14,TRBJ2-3,CATSTGQLTDTQYF,TGTGCCACCAGTACGGGACAGTTAACAGATACGCAGTATTTT
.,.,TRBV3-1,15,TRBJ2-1,CASSVGTGSYNEQFF,TGTGCCAGCAGCGTTGGAACGGGCTCCTACAATGAGCAGTTCTTC
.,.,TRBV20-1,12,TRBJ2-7,CSGTGSSYEQYF,TGCAGTGGTACTGGGAGCTCCTACGAGCAGTACTTC
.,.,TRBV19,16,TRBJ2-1,CASSLQVGSSYNEQFF,TGTGCCAGTAGTCTACAGGTGGGAAGCTCCTACAATGAGCAGTTCTTC
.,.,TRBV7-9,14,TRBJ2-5,CASRYIGAGETQYF,TGTGCCAGCAGATACATTGGGGCAGGGGAGACCCAGTACTTC
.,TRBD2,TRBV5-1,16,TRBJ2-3,CASSLEDSGGEDTQYF,TGCGCCAGCAGCTTGGAGGATAGCGGGGGGGAAGATACGCAGTATTTT
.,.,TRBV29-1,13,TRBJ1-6,CSVSDGTNSPLHF,TGCAGCGTTTCGGACGGGACGAATTCACCCCTCCACTTT
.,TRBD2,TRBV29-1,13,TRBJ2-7,CSVEPSGAREQYF,TGCAGCGTTGAACCTAGCGGGGCGCGCGAGCAGTACTTC
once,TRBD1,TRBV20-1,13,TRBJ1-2,CSALTGGVYGYTF,TGCAGTGCTTTGACAGGGGGGGTCTATGGCTACACCTTC
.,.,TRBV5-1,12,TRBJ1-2,CASRQENYGYTF,TGCGCCAGTAGACAGGAGAACTATGGCTACACCTTC
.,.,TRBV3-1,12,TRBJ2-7,CASSQEIYEQYF,TGTGCCAGCAGCCAAGAAATCTACGAGCAGTACTTC
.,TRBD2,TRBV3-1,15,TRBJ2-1,CASSNSGGASEEQFF,TGTGCCAGCAGCAACAGCGGGGGGGCTTCCGAGGAGCAGTTCTTC
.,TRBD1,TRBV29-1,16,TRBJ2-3,CSVQGTGDGSTDTQYF,TGCAGCGTTCAAGGGACAGGGGATGGAAGCACAGATACGCAGTATTTT
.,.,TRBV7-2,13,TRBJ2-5,CASSAQSKETQYF,TGTGCCAGCAGCGCCCAATCGAAGGAGACCCAGTACTTC
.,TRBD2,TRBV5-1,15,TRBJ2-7,CASSLILAGGSEQYF,TGCGCCAGCAGCTTGATTCTAGCGGGGGGGAGCGAGCAGTACTTC
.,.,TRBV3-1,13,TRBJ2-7,CASSQVGDGEQYF,TGTGCCAGCAGCCAAGTGGGGGACGGGGAGCAGTACTTC
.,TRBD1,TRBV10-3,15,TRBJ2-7,CAISESLTGVGEQYF,TGTGCCATCAGTGAGTCGCTGACAGGGGTCGGAGAGCAGTACTTC
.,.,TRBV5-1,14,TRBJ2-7,CASSLGRQGGEQYF,TGCGCCAGCAGCTTGGGTCGGCAGGGCGGAGAGCAGTACTTC
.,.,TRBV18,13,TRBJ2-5,CATQNRSTETQYF,TGTGCCACCCAAAATAGGAGCACAGAGACCCAGTACTTC
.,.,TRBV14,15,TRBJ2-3,CASSPMRGNADTQYF,TGTGCCAGCAGCCCAATGCGGGGAAATGCGGATACGCAGTATTTT
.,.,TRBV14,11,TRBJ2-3,CAIGDTDTQYF,TGTGCTATCGGGGACACAGATACGCAGTATTTT
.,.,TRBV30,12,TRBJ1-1,CAWIVGNTEAFF,TGTGCCTGGATTGTAGGGAACACTGAAGCTTTCTTT
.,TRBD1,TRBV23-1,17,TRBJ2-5,CASSHGQGRIKQETQYF,TGCGCCAGCAGTCACGGACAGGGGAGGATTAAGCAAGAGACCCAGTACTTC
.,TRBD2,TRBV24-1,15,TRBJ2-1,CATSSGGSSYNEQFF,TGTGCCACCAGTTCGGGGGGGAGCTCCTACAATGAGCAGTTCTTC
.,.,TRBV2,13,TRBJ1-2,CASSEAADYGYTF,TGTGCCAGCAGTGAAGCGGCAGACTATGGCTACACCTTC
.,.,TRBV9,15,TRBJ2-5,CASSVATAQGETQYF,TGTGCCAGCAGCGTAGCAACTGCTCAGGGGGAGACCCAGTACTTC
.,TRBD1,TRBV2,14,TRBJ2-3,CASSPGTGADTQYF,TGTGCCAGCAGTCCCGGGACAGGGGCAGATACGCAGTATTTT
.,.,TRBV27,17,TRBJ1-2,CASSFGGIRRGTYGYTF,TGTGCCAGCAGTTTCGGTGGTATAAGGAGGGGTACCTATGGCTACACCTTC
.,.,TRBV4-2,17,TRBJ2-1,CASSQDEGPPKGDEQFF,TGTGCCAGCAGCCAAGATGAAGGGCCACCTAAGGGCGATGAGCAGTTCTTC
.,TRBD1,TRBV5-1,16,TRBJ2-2,CASSLPRTGNTGELFF,TGCGCCAGCAGCTTGCCGAGGACAGGGAACACCGGGGAGCTGTTTTTT
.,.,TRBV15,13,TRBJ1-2,CATSRGDFDGYTF,TGTGCCACCAGCAGAGGTGATTTTGATGGCTACACCTTC
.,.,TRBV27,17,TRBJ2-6,CASSFLDGPGGANVLTF,TGTGCCAGCAGTTTCCTGGACGGGCCGGGCGGGGCCAACGTCCTGACTTTC
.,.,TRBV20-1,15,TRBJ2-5,CSARDGRQGRETQYF,TGCAGTGCTAGAGATGGTCGGCAGGGAAGAGAGACCCAGTACTTC
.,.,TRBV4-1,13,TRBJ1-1,CASSGHGNTEAFF,TGCGCCAGCAGCGGTCACGGGAACACTGAAGCTTTCTTT
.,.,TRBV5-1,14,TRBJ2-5,CASSGTRDVETQYF,TGCGCCAGCAGCGGGACTCGGGACGTTGAGACCCAGTACTTC
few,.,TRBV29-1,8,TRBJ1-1,CSVSEAFF,TGCAGCGTTTCCGAAGCTTTCTTT
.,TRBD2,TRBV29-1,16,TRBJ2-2,CSVETSGGALGGELFF,TGCAGCGTTGAAACTAGCGGGGGGGCACTTGGCGGGGAGCTGTTTTTT
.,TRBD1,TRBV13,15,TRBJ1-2,CASSARGQGAYGYTF,TGTGCCAGCAGCGCCCGGGGACAGGGGGCCTATGGCTACACCTTC
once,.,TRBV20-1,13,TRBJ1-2,CSARQGGIYGYTF,TGCAGTGCTAGACAGGGAGGGATCTATGGCTACACCTTC
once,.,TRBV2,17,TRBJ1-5,CASSETPFGQRDQPQHF,TGTGCCAGCAGTGAAACCCCATTCGGGCAGCGGGATCAGCCCCAGCATTTT
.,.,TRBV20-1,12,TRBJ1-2,CSARTVGYGYTF,TGCAGTGCTCGGACAGTTGGATATGGCTACACCTTC
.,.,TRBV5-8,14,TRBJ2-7,CASSLFAGPWEQYF,TGTGCCAGCAGCTTGTTTGCAGGGCCTTGGGAGCAGTACTTC
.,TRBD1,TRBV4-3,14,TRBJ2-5,CASSQDKQGETQYF,TGCGCCAGCAGCCAAGATAAACAGGGGGAGACCCAGTACTTC
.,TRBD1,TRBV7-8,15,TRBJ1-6,CASSPRTGASAPLHF,TGTGCCAGCAGCCCAAGGACAGGGGCCTCGGCACCCCTCCACTTT
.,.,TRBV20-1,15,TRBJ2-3,CSARDRGRGVDTQYF,TGCAGTGCTAGAGATCGGGGCAGGGGAGTCGATACGCAGTATTTT
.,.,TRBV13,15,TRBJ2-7,CASREGGGRVYEQYF,TGTGCCAGCAGGGAAGGTGGTGGGAGAGTCTACGAGCAGTACTTC
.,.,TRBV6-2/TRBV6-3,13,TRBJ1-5,CASSYSDNQPQHF,TGTGCCAGCAGTTACTCGGACAATCAGCCCCAGCATTTT
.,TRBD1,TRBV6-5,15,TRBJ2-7,CASKPPGQGAREQYF,TGTGCCAGCAAACCACCGGGACAGGGGGCAAGGGAGCAGTACTTC
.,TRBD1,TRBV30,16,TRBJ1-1,CAWSVRQGGKVTEAFF,TGTGCCTGGAGTGTACGGCAGGGGGGTAAGGTCACTGAAGCTTTCTTT
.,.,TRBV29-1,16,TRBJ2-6,CSVGGGGGSGANVLTF,TGCAGCGTTGGTGGAGGGGGAGGGTCTGGGGCCAACGTCCTGACTTTC